These 21 T cell receptor beta chains came from one sample sequenced in a study of blood T cell repertoires in COVID-19. Produced via immunoSEQ multiplex PCR; TCRdb's table is partial and in-frame only. The sample records about 300,000 clones, just under 90% being singletons. The sequenced sample consisted of PBMCs or T cells enriched from blood (not recorded which). The receptors derive from a woman in her forties or fifties who had been exposed to COVID-19.

The chain has TRBV20-1 and TRBJ2-7; D gene uncertain. Germline CDR1 reads DFQATT; CDR2 reads SNEGSKA (reference sequence). This CDR3 comprises 11 residues. Trimming removed 0 bases at V and 10 bases at J, with 10 bases between. In DNA form, the CDR3 reads TGCAGTGCTAGAGATCGTCCAGTTCAGTACTTC. Its translation: CSARDRPVQYF.

The V call is TRBV7-2, the J call TRBJ2-1; a weak D match, TRBD2 (6 bases). The CDR3 has 14 amino acids. Trimming pared 5 bases from V and 10 bases from J, leaving 18 bases between. Per germline, CDR1 SGHTA and CDR2 FQGNSA. This CDR3 reads CASSPLDGRHEQFF. The CDR3, as DNA: TGTGCCAGCAGCCCACTCGATGGGAGGCACGAGCAGTTCTTC.

Only one count was recorded for this clone. The V gene is TRBV30, the J gene TRBJ2-3, with D maybe TRBD2 (5 bases). This CDR3 comprises 12 residues. With 4 bases removed from V and 8 bases from J, the gap between germline ends came to 13 bases. The germline CDR1 and CDR2 sequences are GTSNPN and SVGIG (reference sequence). This chain's CDR3 is CAWNAGGGTQYF. CDR3 nucleotide sequence: TGTGCCTGGAACGCTGGAGGAGGTACGCAGTATTTT.

This clone was seen once. The chain joins TRBV10-3 to TRBJ1-2; D gene ambiguous. Looked up from germline, CDR1 is ENHRY and CDR2 is SYGVKD. The length of the CDR3 is 15 residues. The V end was cut by 0 bases, the J end by 4 bases, with 12 bases between. The CDR3 is CAISESAGMGYGYTF. The CDR3 DNA reads as TGTGCCATCAGTGAGTCGGCCGGGATGGGCTATGGCTACACCTTC.

This chain uses TRBV19 with TRBJ2-3, with 13 bases that match TRBD2. Per germline, CDR1 LNHDA and CDR2 SQIVND (reference sequence). The CDR3 is 19 amino acids. With 1 base clipped from V and 5 bases from J, the junction kept 12 bases outside the gene matches. The CDR3 bases are TGTGCCAGTAGTATAGTTTGGACTAGCGGGGGCCGCGGGGGAGATACGCAGTATTTT. This encodes CASSIVWTSGGRGGDTQYF.

The rearrangement links TRBV28 to TRBJ1-6, with D perhaps TRBD1 (5 bases). Trimming took 5 bases from V and 14 from J, leaving 13 bases between them. The CDR3 has 12 residues. CDR1 is MDHEN, CDR2 SYDVKM, per germline. The CDR3 loop is CASSPARQSLHF. The CDR3 DNA is TGTGCCAGCAGTCCCGCAAGACAGTCCCTCCACTTT.

This rearrangement joins TRBV4-1 to TRBJ2-5; D is perhaps TRBD1 (6 bases). CDR1 and CDR2 (germline): MGHRA, YSYEKL. The CDR3 has 16 residues. V dropped 0 bases and J dropped 4 bases, with 15 bases sitting between them. The CDR3 nucleotides are TGCGCCAGCAGCCAAGATTTCACGGCGACAGGAGAGACCCAGTACTTC. It translates to CASSQDFTATGETQYF.

This clone was recorded once. This chain joins TRBV18 and TRBJ1-6; D might be TRBD1 (5 bases). V lost 5 bases and J 10 bases, leaving 12 bases between the germline ends. The CDR3 consists of 13 residues. The germline gives CDR1 KGHSH, CDR2 LQKENI. The CDR3 nucleotides are TGTGCCAGCTCAGAATCGACAGAATCACCCCTCCACTTT. It translates to CASSESTESPLHF.

The V and J genes are TRBV6-5 and TRBJ1-1; D gene ambiguous. The CDR3 is 15 amino acids. Germline V gene data show CDR1 as MNHEY and CDR2 as SVGAGI. Between the trimmed V and J ends, which lost 7 bases and 5 bases, there was a span of 20 bases. CDR3 loop: CASKSGFFSATEAFF. CDR3 nucleotides: TGTGCCAGCAAATCAGGTTTTTTTTCCGCTACTGAAGCTTTCTTT.

This clone was counted only a few times. This chain connects TRBV4-2 to TRBJ2-6; no reliable D call. V was clipped by 0 bases and J by 2 bases, with 17 bases between them. The V gene's germline CDR1 is LGHNA and CDR2 YNFKEQ. This CDR3 has 19 amino acids. CDR3 bases: TGTGCCAGCAGCCAAGATCTCCAGGCTATCCGCCCTGGGGCCAACGTCCTGACTTTC. This encodes CASSQDLQAIRPGANVLTF.

The V gene is TRBV7-2, the J gene TRBJ1-2; no clear D gene. CDR1 is SGHTA, CDR2 FQGNSA, per germline. Trimming cost V 0 bases and J 3 bases, with 8 bases left between them. The CDR3 runs 14 residues. CDR3 in DNA: TGTGCCAGCAGCTTAGCGCCTACAGACTATGGCTACACCTTC. This gives the protein CASSLAPTDYGYTF.

The chain is built from TRBV19 and TRBJ1-1, with TRBD1 identical over 7 bases. The CDR3 extends over 16 amino acids. Germline V lookup: CDR1 LNHDA, CDR2 SQIVND (reference sequence). The junction had 10 bases not matched to a gene; V was cut back by 3 bases and J by 3 bases. The CDR3 reads CASSIGQAREYTEAFF. The DNA for the CDR3 is TGTGCCAGTAGTATTGGACAGGCCCGTGAGTACACTGAAGCTTTCTTT.

This sequence joins TRBV7-9 and TRBJ1-3, with a possible D match to TRBD1 (6 bases). The germline V gene encodes CDR1 SEHNR and CDR2 FQNEAQ (reference sequence). V was cut by 2 bases and J by 4 bases, with 12 bases left in between. CDR3 length equals 15 residues. In nucleotides, the CDR3 is TGTGCCAGCAGCTTATACCAGGGGACCGGAAACACCATATATTTT. It is translated as CASSLYQGTGNTIYF.

In the case of this clone: Other DNA sequences in the same sample also yield this CDR3. The rearrangement joins TRBV5-1 to TRBJ2-7; 8 positions match TRBD1. J gave up 1 base and V 3 bases, and 3 bases lay outside the gene matches. The CDR3 contains 14 residues. Germline V gene lookup returns CDR1 SGHRS and CDR2 YFSETQ. The CDR3 bases are TGCGCCAGCAGCTCTGGACAGGGTTCCTACGAGCAGTACTTC. It translates to CASSSGQGSYEQYF. Full variable domain (outside the CDR3, taken from reference TRBV5-1 and TRBJ2-7): KAGVTQTPRYLIKTRGQQVTLSCSPISGHRSVSWYQQTPGQGLQFLFEYFSETQRNKGNFPGRFSGRQFSNSRSEMNVSTLELGDSALYLCASSSGQGSYEQYFGPGTRLTVT.

The chain uses TRBV27 and TRBJ2-7; tentatively, D is TRBD1 (5 bases). V dropped 5 bases and J dropped 2 bases, with 16 bases sitting between them. This CDR3 region has 15 residues. Germline values: CDR1 MNHEY, CDR2 SMNVEV (reference sequence). The CDR3 sequence is CASSRPGTGPYEQYF. CDR3 DNA sequence: TGTGCCAGCAGTCGGCCGGGTACAGGCCCCTACGAGCAGTACTTC.

The CDR3 bases are TGTGCCAGCAGATTACAGGGGGCGGCACCCTATGGCTACACCTTC. Translation gives CASRLQGAAPYGYTF. V gene TRBV6-5 combines with J gene TRBJ1-2, with 9 bases matching TRBD1. This CDR3 is built from 15 residues. CDR1 is MNHEY, CDR2 SVGAGI, per germline. The junction had 9 bases not matched to a gene; V was cut back by 6 bases and J by 4 bases.

For this clone: Different DNA sequences within this sample yield the same CDR3. This chain uses TRBV7-9 with TRBJ2-5; possible D gene TRBD1, 5 bases. CDR3 length: 14 residues. The germline V gene has CDR1 SEHNR and CDR2 FQNEAQ (reference sequence). V lost 5 bases and J lost 1, with 11 bases in between. The CDR3 sequence is CASSPQGAQETQYF. In nucleotides, the CDR3 is TGTGCCAGCAGCCCGCAGGGTGCCCAAGAGACCCAGTACTTC.

This chain links TRBV4-1 with TRBJ2-5; D possibly corresponds to TRBD2 (5 bases). V lost 6 bases and J lost 4, with 15 bases in between. Germline V CDR1 and CDR2: MGHRA, YSYEKL. This CDR3 contains 14 residues. The CDR3 DNA reads as TGCGCCAGCAGTCCCAACAGCGGACCAGAGACCCAGTACTTC. This gives the protein CASSPNSGPETQYF.

This clone was seen just once. This chain links TRBV2 with TRBJ1-6; the D is unclear. The CDR3 is 16 amino acids. The germline V gene has CDR1 SNHLY and CDR2 FYNNEI. Between the trimmed V and J ends, which lost 3 bases and 10 bases, there was a span of 19 bases. In DNA form, the CDR3 reads TGTGCCAGCAGTGACTGGGGTACGGGGATTCGGTCACCCCTCCACTTT. Residues: CASSDWGTGIRSPLHF.

The chain recombines TRBV4-2 with TRBJ1-1; no definite D call. The CDR3 is 13 amino acids. CDR1 is LGHNA and CDR2 is YNFKEQ in the germline V gene. Trimming removed 1 base from V and 7 bases from J, with 10 bases in between. CDR3 in amino acids: CASSQGVNGEAFF. The CDR3 DNA sequence: TGTGCCAGCAGCCAAGGAGTGAACGGTGAAGCTTTCTTT.

The gene calls are TRBV4-2 and TRBJ1-1, with D tentatively TRBD1 (6 bases). The V end lost 6 bases, the J end lost 5 bases, and 19 bases lay between the germline ends. The CDR3 is 15 amino acids. CDR1 LGHNA and CDR2 YNFKEQ come from the germline V gene. Here the CDR3 DNA reads TGTGCCAGCAGTCCACCCGACAGGCCCGGTACTGAAGCTTTCTTT. Translated, it gives CASSPPDRPGTEAFF.